Sequencing of this T cell receptor beta chain was carried out in a study of T cell responses to AZD1222 COVID-19 vaccine. Whole-study findings and limits: CD4 TCRs linked to vaccination spanned spike, dominating at 160-218 and 743-854.

The CDR3 runs to 15 residues. With 0 bases removed from V and 9 bases from J, the gap between germline ends came to 15 bases. Germline V lookup: CDR1 ENHRY, CDR2 SYGVKD. Remarks on this clone: Antigen specificity is unknown.

Profiled with immunoSEQ multiplex PCR; TCRdb holds only in-frame clones, not every one. The sample has 100,000 to 150,000 clones, around 87% seen once. This rearrangement joins TRBV10-3 to TRBJ2-1, with unresolved D. This material consisted of peripheral blood, taken on day 0 of AZD1222 vaccination. This clonotype originated in an adult in good health. The CDR3 sequence: CAISESWEGKAEQFF. The CDR3 coding sequence is TGTGCCATCAGTGAGTCTTGGGAAGGAAAAGCTGAGCAGTTCTTC.